In its sample, the clone carrying this T cell receptor beta chain was seen a few times. The antigen remains unidentified. These data are taken from a study of cytomegalovirus exposure and HLA in healthy donors. V dropped 7 bases and J dropped 5; count of bases not matched to a gene: 8. The length of the CDR3 is 14 residues. Looked up from germline, CDR1 is SGHRS and CDR2 is YFSETQ. Study-level points and caveats: The authors excluded some V segments, including TRBV6-2 and TRBV6-3, as indistinguishable.

The primer mix had 60 Vbeta and 13 Jbeta primers. Some clones are missing from TCRdb's copy, which holds only in-frame ones; the method was immunoSEQ multiplex PCR. The top ten hold approximately 1.8% of the sample, which has 150,000 to 200,000 clones, about four fifths seen once. The chain has TRBV5-1 and TRBJ1-1, with TRBD1 matching 10 bases. The TCR sequence derives from a man aged 18-30 years in good health and CMV-seronegative. The sample taken for sequencing was PBMCs. The CDR3 spells CASRQGARATEAFF. The CDR3 nucleotides read TGCGCCAGCCGACAGGGGGCGAGGGCGACTGAAGCTTTCTTT.